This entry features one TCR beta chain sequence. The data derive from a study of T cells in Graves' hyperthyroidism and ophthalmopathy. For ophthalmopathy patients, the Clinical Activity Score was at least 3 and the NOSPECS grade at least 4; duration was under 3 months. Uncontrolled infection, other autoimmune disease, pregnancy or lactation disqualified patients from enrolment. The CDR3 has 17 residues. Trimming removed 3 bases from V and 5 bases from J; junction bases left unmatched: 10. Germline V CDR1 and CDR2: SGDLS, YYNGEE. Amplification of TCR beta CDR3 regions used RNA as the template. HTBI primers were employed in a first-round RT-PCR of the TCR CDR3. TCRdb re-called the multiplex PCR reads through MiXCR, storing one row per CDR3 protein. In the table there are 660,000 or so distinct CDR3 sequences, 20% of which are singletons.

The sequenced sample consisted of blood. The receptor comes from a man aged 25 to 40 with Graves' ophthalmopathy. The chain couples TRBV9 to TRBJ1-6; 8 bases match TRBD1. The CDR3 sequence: CASSGKDRVGNNSPLHF. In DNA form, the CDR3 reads TGTGCCAGCAGCGGAAAGGACAGGGTGGGTAATAATTCACCCCTCCACTTT.